The rows below give T cell receptor beta chains drawn from one sample of a study of blood T cells in healthy people across ages. Each CDR3 protein is one row after TCRdb ran MiXCR on the 5' RACE reads. Seen here are almost 1 million distinct CDR3 sequences, around 54% observed once, and the top ten hold about 22%. Sequenced: blood. The receptors here all came from a woman aged 55-75 years in good health. Each CDR3 is given with its conserved first and last residue. D genes are given only for firm matches. Some rows mark clone size as missing; the rest say once, few, many or name a class of expanded clone.

V	size	J	D	length	CDR3	DNA
TRBV5-1	NA	TRBJ2-5	TRBD2	15	CASSPQGTSEETQYF	TGCGCCAGCAGCCCACAGGGGACTAGCGAAGAGACCCAGTACTTC
TRBV3-1	NA	TRBJ1-6	NA	14	CASSQGDRDSPLHF	TGTGCCAGCAGCCAAGGAGACCGAGATTCACCCCTCCACTTT
TRBV7-3	NA	TRBJ2-1	TRBD2	16	CATAPRAGTRGNEQFF	TGTGCCACCGCACCCCGGGCCGGGACTAGAGGAAATGAGCAGTTCTTC
TRBV5-6	few	TRBJ2-6	NA	17	CASSLGAPLSGANVLTF	TGTGCCAGCAGCTTGGGGGCCCCCCTCTCTGGGGCCAACGTCCTGACTTTC
TRBV15	NA	TRBJ2-7	NA	13	CATSNGRPYEQYF	TGTGCCACCAGCAACGGCAGACCCTACGAGCAGTACTTC
TRBV3-1	NA	TRBJ2-1	TRBD2	16	CASSQSSGGRRTEQFF	TGTGCCAGCAGCCAGAGTTCTGGCGGGAGGCGAACTGAGCAGTTCTTC
TRBV20-1	NA	TRBJ2-6	TRBD1	16	CSAQGQGAAGANVLTF	TGCAGTGCCCAAGGACAGGGGGCCGCTGGGGCCAACGTCCTGACTTTC
TRBV28	NA	TRBJ1-1	NA	14	CASGSQGKGAEAFF	TGTGCCAGCGGATCACAGGGTAAGGGCGCTGAAGCTTTCTTT
TRBV12-3/TRBV12-4	NA	TRBJ2-1	NA	12	CASSLDGGQQFF	TGTGCCAGCAGTTTGGATGGAGGTCAGCAGTTCTTC
TRBV20-1	NA	TRBJ1-5	NA	12	CSAGNSGQPQHF	TGCAGTGCTGGGAACTCGGGGCAGCCCCAGCATTTT
TRBV24-1	NA	TRBJ2-7	NA	12	CATRRGAGEQYF	TGTGCCACCCGCCGGGGGGCAGGCGAGCAGTACTTC
TRBV12-3/TRBV12-4	NA	TRBJ1-2	NA	11	CASSLGRSYTF	TGTGCCAGCAGTTTAGGCCGTAGCTACACCTTC
TRBV7-9	NA	TRBJ2-4	NA	12	CASSSPKNIRYF	TGTGCCAGCAGCTCGCCCAAAAACATTCGGTACTTC
TRBV20-1	NA	TRBJ1-2	NA	14	CSADGGTGDYGYTF	TGCAGTGCAGACGGCGGGACGGGAGACTATGGCTACACCTTC
TRBV5-1	many	TRBJ2-1	NA	13	CASTLAASRQQFF	TGCGCTTCGACCTTAGCGGCCTCTCGTCAGCAGTTCTTC
TRBV20-1	NA	TRBJ2-6	NA	18	CSASLSGVTDSGANVLTF	TGCAGTGCTAGCCTTAGCGGCGTGACTGACTCTGGGGCCAACGTCCTGACTTTC
TRBV20-1	few	TRBJ2-3	NA	13	CSANDGLTDTQYF	TGCAGTGCTAACGACGGTCTCACAGATACGCAGTATTTT
TRBV21-1	NA	TRBJ2-6	NA	18	CASSSPRFARPGANVLTF	TGTGCCAGCAGCAGCCCCCGTTTCGCCCGTCCTGGGGCCAACGTCCTGACTTTC
TRBV14	NA	TRBJ1-1	NA	18	CASSPLGGGRRLNTEAFF	TGTGCCAGCAGCCCCCTAGGCGGGGGCCGCCGGCTGAACACTGAAGCTTTCTTT
TRBV4-1	NA	TRBJ2-7	NA	17	CASSQDSRGTGSLGQYF	TGCGCCAGCAGCCAAGATTCGCGGGGGACAGGATCCCTCGGGCAGTACTTC
TRBV25-1	NA	TRBJ2-1	NA	16	CASSFSASSSYNEQFF	TGTGCCAGCAGCTTCTCGGCCTCGAGCTCCTACAATGAGCAGTTCTTC
TRBV15	NA	TRBJ2-6	NA	17	CATSRGASLTGANVLTF	TGTGCCACCAGCAGAGGGGCCTCTCTCACAGGGGCCAACGTCCTGACTTTC
TRBV24-1	few	TRBJ2-3	NA	15	CATSDLGTTGDTQYF	TGTGCCACCAGTGATTTAGGGACAACGGGGGATACGCAGTATTTT
TRBV11-2	few	TRBJ2-7	TRBD2	17	CASSLALLLAGDREQYF	TGTGCCAGCAGCTTAGCTTTATTGCTAGCGGGAGATCGGGAGCAGTACTTC
TRBV10-3	NA	TRBJ1-6	NA	16	CAISVRGRPMNSPLHF	TGTGCCATCAGTGTTAGGGGCCGTCCTATGAATTCACCCCTCCACTTT
TRBV20-1	NA	TRBJ2-1	TRBD2	16	CSAPYLAGYSYNEQFF	TGCAGTGCTCCATATTTAGCGGGTTACAGCTACAATGAGCAGTTCTTC
TRBV20-1	NA	TRBJ2-3	NA	14	CSARETVRGDTQYF	TGCAGTGCTAGAGAGACTGTCAGGGGTGATACGCAGTATTTT
TRBV5-5	NA	TRBJ1-2	NA	13	CASSLELNYGYTF	TGTGCCAGCAGCCTCGAGCTTAACTATGGCTACACCTTC
TRBV10-3	many	TRBJ2-7	NA	14	CAISDPTTSYEQYF	TGTGCCATCAGTGATCCGACAACCTCCTACGAGCAGTACTTC
TRBV7-9	NA	TRBJ2-1	NA	13	CASSQRGGNEQFF	TGTGCCAGCAGCCAGCGAGGCGGGAATGAGCAGTTCTTC
TRBV7-9	NA	TRBJ2-2	NA	13	CASRDLNTGELFF	TGTGCCAGCCGGGACTTGAACACCGGGGAGCTGTTTTTT
TRBV20-1	NA	TRBJ2-5	NA	13	CSTSAVPQETQYF	TGCAGTACGTCAGCGGTACCACAAGAGACCCAGTACTTC
TRBV20-1	NA	TRBJ2-2	NA	13	CSARAGIGGELFF	TGCAGTGCTAGGGCAGGGATCGGCGGGGAGCTGTTTTTT
TRBV10-2	NA	TRBJ2-3	NA	15	CASKPVLGGGDTQYF	TGCGCCAGCAAACCCGTACTAGGCGGTGGAGATACGCAGTATTTT
TRBV20-1	NA	TRBJ2-7	TRBD2	14	CSAFSGRAFYEQYF	TGCAGTGCCTTTAGCGGGAGGGCCTTCTACGAGCAGTACTTC
TRBV7-9	once	TRBJ2-7	NA	15	CASSILASKASEQYF	TGTGCCAGCAGCATCCTAGCCTCGAAGGCTAGTGAGCAGTACTTC
TRBV27	NA	TRBJ2-6	NA	15	CASSRYNSGANVLTF	TGTGCCAGCAGTCGATACAACTCTGGGGCCAACGTCCTGACTTTC
TRBV3-1	NA	TRBJ1-2	TRBD1	15	CASSPAQGDKSGYTF	TGTGCCAGCAGCCCCGCCCAGGGGGACAAATCTGGCTACACCTTC
TRBV15	NA	TRBJ2-2	TRBD2	19	CATSSSLAGGPTNTGELFF	TGTGCCACCAGCAGCTCTTTAGCGGGAGGGCCTACAAACACCGGGGAGCTGTTTTTT
TRBV20-1	NA	TRBJ2-7	TRBD2	16	CSARGGTTGGPYEQYF	TGCAGTGCTAGAGGAGGAACCACGGGAGGACCCTACGAGCAGTACTTC
TRBV28	NA	TRBJ2-7	NA	11	CASHSPSEQYF	TGTGCCAGCCACTCCCCTTCCGAGCAGTACTTC
TRBV28	NA	TRBJ2-5	NA	12	CASSFVWETQYF	TGTGCCAGCAGTTTCGTTTGGGAGACCCAGTACTTC
TRBV20-1	NA	TRBJ1-1	NA	14	CSARGGGVNTEAFF	TGCAGTGCTAGAGGTGGCGGGGTGAACACTGAAGCTTTCTTT
TRBV14	NA	TRBJ2-1	NA	12	CASSHPTGRQFF	TGTGCCAGCAGCCACCCGACAGGCCGGCAGTTCTTC
TRBV7-8	few	TRBJ2-7	NA	14	CASSLIGRSYEQYF	TGTGCCAGCAGCTTGATAGGTCGCTCCTACGAGCAGTACTTC
TRBV4-1	NA	TRBJ2-3	NA	14	CASSPNILTDTQYF	TGCGCCAGCAGCCCAAATATCCTCACAGATACGCAGTATTTT
TRBV3-1	few	TRBJ1-2	NA	13	CASSQAGDAGYTF	TGTGCCAGCAGCCAGGCAGGGGACGCTGGCTACACCTTC
TRBV20-1	NA	TRBJ2-7	TRBD2	15	CSAREASGPSYEQYF	TGCAGTGCTAGAGAGGCTAGCGGGCCTTCCTACGAGCAGTACTTC
TRBV5-1	NA	TRBJ2-1	NA	14	CASSGDRLWGELFF	TGCGCCAGCAGCGGCGACAGATTATGGGGGGAGCTGTTCTTC
TRBV12-3/TRBV12-4	NA	TRBJ2-7	NA	16	CASSRSKQEDSYEQYF	TGTGCCAGCAGCCGAAGCAAGCAGGAGGACTCCTACGAGCAGTACTTC
TRBV5-1	NA	TRBJ2-1	NA	14	CASSLGSRDNEQFF	TGCGCCAGCAGCTTGGGGAGTCGGGACAATGAGCAGTTCTTC
TRBV4-1	few	TRBJ2-3	TRBD2	18	CASSQESNSGSRWDTQYF	TGCGCCAGCAGCCAAGAATCGAATAGCGGGAGTCGCTGGGATACGCAGTATTTT
TRBV2	few	TRBJ2-3	NA	14	CASKGGRLTDTQYF	TGTGCCAGCAAGGGAGGCAGACTCACAGATACGCAGTATTTT
TRBV6-6	NA	TRBJ1-2	TRBD1	14	CASRVAGGGYGYTF	TGTGCCAGCAGGGTCGCAGGGGGCGGCTATGGCTACACCTTC